This T cell receptor beta chain was obtained from a study of blood T cell repertoires in COVID-19. Study in general: COVID-19 samples from acute and convalescent phases originated in the United States, Italy and Spain. In each case, the material was cDNA or gDNA derived from T cells, B-cell-depleted T cells, or PBMCs.

This clone was seen a single time. The ends were cut back, 9 bases at V and 2 bases at J, with 2 bases in the middle. This CDR3 has 10 amino acids. Germline CDR1 KGHDR, CDR2 SFDVKD. Original analysis: Amplification with reference gene primers provided the estimates of nucleated cell counts. Measured with immunoSEQ multiplex PCR; TCRdb has only the in-frame clones, and not every one. For V, J and clone size, that table is used; D and trimming come from the DNA. Here the sample spans about 28,000 clones, more than 65% being singletons. The clonotype originates from a woman aged 60-75 years with acute or convalescent COVID-19. The V gene is TRBV24-1, the J gene TRBJ2-3; no clear D. Sequenced input: peripheral blood. The CDR3 DNA reads TGTGCCACCCTCACAGATACGCAGTATTTT. Protein product: CATLTDTQYF.